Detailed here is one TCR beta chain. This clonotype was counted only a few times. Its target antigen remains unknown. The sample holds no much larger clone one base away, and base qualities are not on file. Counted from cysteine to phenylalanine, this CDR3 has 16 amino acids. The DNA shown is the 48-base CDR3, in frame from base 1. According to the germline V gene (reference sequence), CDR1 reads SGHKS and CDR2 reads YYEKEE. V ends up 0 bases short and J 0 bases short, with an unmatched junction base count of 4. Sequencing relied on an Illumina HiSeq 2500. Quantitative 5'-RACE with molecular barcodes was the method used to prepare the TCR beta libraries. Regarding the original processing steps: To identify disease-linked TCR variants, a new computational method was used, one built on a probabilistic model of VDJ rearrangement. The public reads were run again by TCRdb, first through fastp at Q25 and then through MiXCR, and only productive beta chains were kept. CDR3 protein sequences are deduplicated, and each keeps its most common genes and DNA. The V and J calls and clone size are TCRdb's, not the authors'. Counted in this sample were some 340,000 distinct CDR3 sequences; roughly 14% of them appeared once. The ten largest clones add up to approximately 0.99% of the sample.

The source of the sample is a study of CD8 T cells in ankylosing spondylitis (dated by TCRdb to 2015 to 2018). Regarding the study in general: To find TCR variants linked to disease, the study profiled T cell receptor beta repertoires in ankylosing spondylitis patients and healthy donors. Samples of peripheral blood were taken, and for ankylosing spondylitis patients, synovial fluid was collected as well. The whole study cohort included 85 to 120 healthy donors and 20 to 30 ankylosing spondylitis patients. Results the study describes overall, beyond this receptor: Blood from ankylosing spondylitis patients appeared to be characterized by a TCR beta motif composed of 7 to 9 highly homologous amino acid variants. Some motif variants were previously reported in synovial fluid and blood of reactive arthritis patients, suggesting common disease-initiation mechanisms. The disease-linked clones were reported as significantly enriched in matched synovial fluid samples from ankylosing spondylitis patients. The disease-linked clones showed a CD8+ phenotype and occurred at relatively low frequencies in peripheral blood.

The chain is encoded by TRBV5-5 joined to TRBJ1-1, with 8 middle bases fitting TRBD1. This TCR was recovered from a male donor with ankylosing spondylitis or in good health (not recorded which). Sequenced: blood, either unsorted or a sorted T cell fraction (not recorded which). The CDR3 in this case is CASSLATGALNTEAFF. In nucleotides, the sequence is TGTGCCAGCAGCTTGGCGACAGGGGCCTTGAACACTGAAGCTTTCTTT.